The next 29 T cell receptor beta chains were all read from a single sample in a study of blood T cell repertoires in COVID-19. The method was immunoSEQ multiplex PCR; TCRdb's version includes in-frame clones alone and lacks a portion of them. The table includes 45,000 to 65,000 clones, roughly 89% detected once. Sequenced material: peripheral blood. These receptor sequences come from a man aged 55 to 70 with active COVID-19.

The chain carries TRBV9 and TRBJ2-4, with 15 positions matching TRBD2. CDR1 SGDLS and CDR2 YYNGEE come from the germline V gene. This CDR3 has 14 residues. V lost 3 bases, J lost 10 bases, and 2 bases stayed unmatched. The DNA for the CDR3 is TGTGCCAGCAGCGAGGGGACTAGCGGGAGGATTCAGTACTTC. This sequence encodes CASSEGTSGRIQYF.

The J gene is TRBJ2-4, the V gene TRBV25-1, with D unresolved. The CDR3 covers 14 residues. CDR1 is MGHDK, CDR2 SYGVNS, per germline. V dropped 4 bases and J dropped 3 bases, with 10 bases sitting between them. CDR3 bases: TGTGCCAGCAGTGGGCTGGCGGACAAAAACATTCAGTACTTC. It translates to CASSGLADKNIQYF.

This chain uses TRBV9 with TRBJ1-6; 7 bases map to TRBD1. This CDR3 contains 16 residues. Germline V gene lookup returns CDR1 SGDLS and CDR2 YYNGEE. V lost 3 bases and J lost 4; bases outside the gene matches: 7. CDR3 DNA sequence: TGTGCCAGCAGCGAAGGGGGCGCAGGGTATAATTCACCCCTCCACTTT. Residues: CASSEGGAGYNSPLHF.

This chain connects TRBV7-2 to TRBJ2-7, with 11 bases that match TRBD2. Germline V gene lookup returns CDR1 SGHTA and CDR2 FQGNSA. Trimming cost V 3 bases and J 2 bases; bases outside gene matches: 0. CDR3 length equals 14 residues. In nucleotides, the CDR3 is TGTGCCAGCAGCTTTAGCGGGAGGGCCTACGAGCAGTACTTC. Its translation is CASSFSGRAYEQYF.

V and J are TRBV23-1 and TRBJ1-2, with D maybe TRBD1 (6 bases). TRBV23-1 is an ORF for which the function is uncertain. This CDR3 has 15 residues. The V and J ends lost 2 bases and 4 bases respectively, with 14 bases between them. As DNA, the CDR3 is TGCGCCAGCAGTCAAGGGCCAGGGGCGAGCTATGGCTACACCTTC. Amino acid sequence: CASSQGPGASYGYTF.

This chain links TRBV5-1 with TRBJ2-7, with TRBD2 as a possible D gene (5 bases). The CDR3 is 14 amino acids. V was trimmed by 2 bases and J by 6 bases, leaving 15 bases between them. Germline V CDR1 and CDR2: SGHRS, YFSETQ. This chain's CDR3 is CASSFPGIAAEQYF. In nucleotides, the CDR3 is TGCGCCAGCAGCTTTCCCGGGATCGCCGCCGAGCAGTACTTC.

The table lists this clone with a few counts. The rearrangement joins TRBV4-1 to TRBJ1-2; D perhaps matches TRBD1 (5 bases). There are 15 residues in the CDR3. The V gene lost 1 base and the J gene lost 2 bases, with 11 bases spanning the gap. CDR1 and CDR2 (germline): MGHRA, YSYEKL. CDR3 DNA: TGCGCCAGCAGCCAAGTGGGGGGACCAAACTATGGCTACACCTTC. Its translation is CASSQVGGPNYGYTF.

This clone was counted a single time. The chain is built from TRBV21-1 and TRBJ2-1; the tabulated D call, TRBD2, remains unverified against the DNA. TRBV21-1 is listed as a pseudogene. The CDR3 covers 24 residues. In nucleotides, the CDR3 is TGTGCCAGCAGCAAACCCAGTTCACCCCAACCCCCCCAAGTGGCGGGAGGGCCCTACAATGAGCAGTTCTTC. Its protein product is CASSKPSSPQPPQVAGGPYNEQFF.

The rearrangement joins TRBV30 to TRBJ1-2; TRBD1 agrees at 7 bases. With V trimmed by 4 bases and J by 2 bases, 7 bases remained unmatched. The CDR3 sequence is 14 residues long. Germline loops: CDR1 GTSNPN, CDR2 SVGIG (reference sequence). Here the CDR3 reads CAWTKNRGNYGYTF. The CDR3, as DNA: TGTGCCTGGACCAAAAACAGGGGCAACTATGGCTACACCTTC. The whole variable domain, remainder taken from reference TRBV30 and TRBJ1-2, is SQTIHQWPATLVQPVGSPLSLECTVEGTSNPNLYWYRQAAGRGLQLLFYSVGIGQISSEVPQNLSASRPQDRQFILSSKKLLLSDSGFYLCAWTKNRGNYGYTFGSGTRLTVV.

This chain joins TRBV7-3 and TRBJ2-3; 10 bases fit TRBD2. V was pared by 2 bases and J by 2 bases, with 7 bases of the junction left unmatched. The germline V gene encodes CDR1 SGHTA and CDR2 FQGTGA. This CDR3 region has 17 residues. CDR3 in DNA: TGTGCCAGCAGCTTAGGTCCGCTAGCGGGAGACACAGATACGCAGTATTTT. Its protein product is CASSLGPLAGDTDTQYF.

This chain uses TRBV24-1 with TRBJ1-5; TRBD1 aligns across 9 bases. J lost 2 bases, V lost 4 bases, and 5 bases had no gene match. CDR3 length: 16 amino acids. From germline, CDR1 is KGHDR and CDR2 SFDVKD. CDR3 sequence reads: CATSEGQGIGNQPQHF. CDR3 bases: TGTGCCACCAGTGAGGGACAGGGCATTGGCAATCAGCCCCAGCATTTT.

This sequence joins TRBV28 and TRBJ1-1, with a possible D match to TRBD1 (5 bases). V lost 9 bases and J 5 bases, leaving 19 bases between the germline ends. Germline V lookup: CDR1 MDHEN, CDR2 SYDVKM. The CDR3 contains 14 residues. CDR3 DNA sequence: TGTGCCAGTAAACGACAGTTATCGTCGACTGAAGCTTTCTTT. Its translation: CASKRQLSSTEAFF.

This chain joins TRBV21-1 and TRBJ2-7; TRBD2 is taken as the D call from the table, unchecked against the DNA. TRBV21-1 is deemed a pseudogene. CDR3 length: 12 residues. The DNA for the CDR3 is TGTGCCAGCAGTATTCGCTCCTACGAGCAGTACTTC. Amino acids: CASSIRSYEQYF.

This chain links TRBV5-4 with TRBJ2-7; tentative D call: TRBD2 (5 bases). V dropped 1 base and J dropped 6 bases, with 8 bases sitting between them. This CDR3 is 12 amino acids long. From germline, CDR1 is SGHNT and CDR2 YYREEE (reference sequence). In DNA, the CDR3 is TGTGCCAGCAGCTTGTCCCGGGGCGAGCAGTACTTC. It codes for CASSLSRGEQYF.

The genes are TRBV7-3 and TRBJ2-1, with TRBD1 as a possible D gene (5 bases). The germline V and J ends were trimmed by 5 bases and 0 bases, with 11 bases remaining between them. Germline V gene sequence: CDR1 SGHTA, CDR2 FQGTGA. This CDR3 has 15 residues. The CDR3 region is CASSQGGSSYNEQFF. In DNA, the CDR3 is TGTGCCAGCAGCCAGGGCGGCAGCTCCTACAATGAGCAGTTCTTC.

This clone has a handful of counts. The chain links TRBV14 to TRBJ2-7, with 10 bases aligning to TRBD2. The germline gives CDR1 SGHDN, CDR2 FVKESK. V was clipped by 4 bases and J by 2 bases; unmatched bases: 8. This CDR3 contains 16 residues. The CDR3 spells CASSPLTSGSPYEQYF. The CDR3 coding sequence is TGTGCCAGCAGCCCCCTGACTAGCGGGTCTCCCTACGAGCAGTACTTC. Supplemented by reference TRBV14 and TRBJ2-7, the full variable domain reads EAGVTQFPSHSVIEKGQTVTLRCDPISGHDNLYWYRRVMGKEIKFLLHFVKESKQDESGMPNNRFLAERTGGTYSTLKVQPAELEDSGVYFCASSPLTSGSPYEQYFGPGTRLTVT.

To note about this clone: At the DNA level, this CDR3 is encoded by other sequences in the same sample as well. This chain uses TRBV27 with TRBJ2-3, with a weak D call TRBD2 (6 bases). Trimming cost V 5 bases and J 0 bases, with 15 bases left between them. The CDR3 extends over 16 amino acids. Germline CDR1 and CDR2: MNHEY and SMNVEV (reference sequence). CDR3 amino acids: CASSPSGGTSTDTQYF. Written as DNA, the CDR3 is TGTGCCAGCAGTCCCTCTGGCGGGACTAGCACAGATACGCAGTATTTT.

CDR3 region: CASSFRDEQYF. DNA of the CDR3: TGTGCCAGCAGTTTCAGGGACGAGCAGTACTTC. The chain links TRBV27 to TRBJ2-7, with D possibly being TRBD1 (5 bases). Germline V gene data show CDR1 as MNHEY and CDR2 as SMNVEV (reference sequence). V was clipped by 3 bases and J by 5 bases, with 5 bases between them. The CDR3 loop spans 11 amino acids.

In nucleotides, the CDR3 is TGTGCCAGCAGTTTTGCGGGAAGCTCCTACAATGAGCAGTTCTTC. Its protein is CASSFAGSSYNEQFF. The genes are TRBV28 and TRBJ2-1, with a tentative D call TRBD2 (6 bases). Trimming removed 3 bases at V and 0 bases at J, with 9 bases between. Per germline, CDR1 MDHEN and CDR2 SYDVKM. CDR3 length equals 15 residues.

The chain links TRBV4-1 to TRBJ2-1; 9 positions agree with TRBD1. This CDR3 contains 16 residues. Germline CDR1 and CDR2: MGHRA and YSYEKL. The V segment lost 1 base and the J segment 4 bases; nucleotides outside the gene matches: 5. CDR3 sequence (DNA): TGCGCCAGCAGCCAAGCCACAGGGGGCGGTTACAATGAGCAGTTCTTC. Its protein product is CASSQATGGGYNEQFF.

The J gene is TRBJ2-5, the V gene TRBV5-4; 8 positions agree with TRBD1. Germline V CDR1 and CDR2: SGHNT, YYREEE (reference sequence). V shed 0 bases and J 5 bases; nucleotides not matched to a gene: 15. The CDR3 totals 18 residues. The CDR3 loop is CASSLGTGKGTVRETQYF. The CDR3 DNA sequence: TGTGCCAGCAGCTTGGGGACAGGGAAAGGGACAGTCAGGGAGACCCAGTACTTC.

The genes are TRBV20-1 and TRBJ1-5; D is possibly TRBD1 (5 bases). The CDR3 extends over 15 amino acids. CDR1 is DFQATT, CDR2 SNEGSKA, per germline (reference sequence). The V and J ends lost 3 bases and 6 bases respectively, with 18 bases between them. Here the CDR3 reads CSASRRTGGSQPQHF. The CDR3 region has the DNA TGCAGTGCTAGTCGGCGAACGGGGGGAAGTCAGCCCCAGCATTTT.

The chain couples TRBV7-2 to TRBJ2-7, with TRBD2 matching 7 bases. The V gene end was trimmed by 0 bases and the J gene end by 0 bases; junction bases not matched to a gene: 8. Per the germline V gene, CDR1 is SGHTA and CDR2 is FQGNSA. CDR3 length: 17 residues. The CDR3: CASSLAYPAGNSYEQYF. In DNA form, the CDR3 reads TGTGCCAGCAGCTTAGCGTATCCAGCGGGGAACTCCTACGAGCAGTACTTC.

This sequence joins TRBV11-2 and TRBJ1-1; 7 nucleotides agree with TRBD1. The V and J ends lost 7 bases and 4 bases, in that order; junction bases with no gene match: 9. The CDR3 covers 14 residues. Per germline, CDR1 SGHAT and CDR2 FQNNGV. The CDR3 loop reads CASTYRGEGTEAFF. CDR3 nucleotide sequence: TGTGCCAGCACCTACAGGGGAGAAGGCACTGAAGCTTTCTTT. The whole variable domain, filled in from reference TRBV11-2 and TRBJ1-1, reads EAGVAQSPRYKIIEKRQSVAFWCNPISGHATLYWYQQILGQGPKLLIQFQNNGVVDDSQLPKDRFSAERLKGVDSTLKIQPAKLEDSAVYLCASTYRGEGTEAFFGQGTRLTVV.

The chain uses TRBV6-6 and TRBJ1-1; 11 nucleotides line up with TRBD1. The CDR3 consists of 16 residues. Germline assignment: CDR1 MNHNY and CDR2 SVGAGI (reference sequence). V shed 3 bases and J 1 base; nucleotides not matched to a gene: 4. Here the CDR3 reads CASSYKDRGPNTEAFF. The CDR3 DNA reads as TGTGCCAGCAGTTATAAGGACAGGGGGCCGAACACTGAAGCTTTCTTT.

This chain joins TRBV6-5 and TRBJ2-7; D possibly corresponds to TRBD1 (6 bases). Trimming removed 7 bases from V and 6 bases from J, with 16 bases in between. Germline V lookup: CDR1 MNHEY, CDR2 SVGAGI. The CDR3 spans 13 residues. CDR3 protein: CASKVRTAREQYF. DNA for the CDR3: TGTGCCAGCAAGGTGAGGACAGCCCGCGAGCAGTACTTC.

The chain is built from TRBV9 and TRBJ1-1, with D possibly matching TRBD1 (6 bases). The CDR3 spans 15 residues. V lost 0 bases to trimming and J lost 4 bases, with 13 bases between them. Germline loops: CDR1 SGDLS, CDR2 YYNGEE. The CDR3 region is CASSVDAGAPTEAFF. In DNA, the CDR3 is TGTGCCAGCAGCGTAGACGCAGGGGCTCCCACTGAAGCTTTCTTT.

The CDR3 reads CASSLEVDRSYEQYF. The CDR3 nucleotides are TGCGCCAGCAGCTTGGAGGTCGACAGGTCCTACGAGCAGTACTTC. The V call is TRBV5-1, the J call TRBJ2-7; weak D call: TRBD1 (6 bases). Looked up from germline, CDR1 is SGHRS and CDR2 is YFSETQ. The CDR3 sequence is 15 residues long. V shed 0 bases and J shed 1 base, with 11 bases lying between them. Using reference TRBV5-1 and TRBJ2-7 for the parts outside the CDR3, the full variable domain is KAGVTQTPRYLIKTRGQQVTLSCSPISGHRSVSWYQQTPGQGLQFLFEYFSETQRNKGNFPGRFSGRQFSNSRSEMNVSTLELGDSALYLCASSLEVDRSYEQYFGPGTRLTVT.

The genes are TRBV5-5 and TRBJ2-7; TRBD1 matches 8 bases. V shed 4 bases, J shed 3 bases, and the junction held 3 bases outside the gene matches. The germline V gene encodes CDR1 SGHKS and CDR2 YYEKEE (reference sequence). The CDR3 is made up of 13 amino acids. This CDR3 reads CASSGQGHYEQYF. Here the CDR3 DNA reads TGTGCCAGCAGCGGACAGGGCCACTACGAGCAGTACTTC.